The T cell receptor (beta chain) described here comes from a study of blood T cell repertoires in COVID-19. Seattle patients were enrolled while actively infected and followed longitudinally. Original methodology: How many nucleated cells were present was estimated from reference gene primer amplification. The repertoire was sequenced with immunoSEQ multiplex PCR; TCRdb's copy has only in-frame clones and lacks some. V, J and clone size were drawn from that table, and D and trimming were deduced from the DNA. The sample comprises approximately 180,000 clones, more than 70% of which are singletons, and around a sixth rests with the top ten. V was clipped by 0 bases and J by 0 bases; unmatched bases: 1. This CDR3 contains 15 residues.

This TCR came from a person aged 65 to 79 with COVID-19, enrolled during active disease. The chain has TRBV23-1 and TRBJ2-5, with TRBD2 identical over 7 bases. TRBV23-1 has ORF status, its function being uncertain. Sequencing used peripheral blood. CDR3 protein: CASSQSGRYQETQYF. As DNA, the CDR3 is TGCGCCAGCAGTCAATCCGGGAGGTACCAAGAGACCCAGTACTTC.